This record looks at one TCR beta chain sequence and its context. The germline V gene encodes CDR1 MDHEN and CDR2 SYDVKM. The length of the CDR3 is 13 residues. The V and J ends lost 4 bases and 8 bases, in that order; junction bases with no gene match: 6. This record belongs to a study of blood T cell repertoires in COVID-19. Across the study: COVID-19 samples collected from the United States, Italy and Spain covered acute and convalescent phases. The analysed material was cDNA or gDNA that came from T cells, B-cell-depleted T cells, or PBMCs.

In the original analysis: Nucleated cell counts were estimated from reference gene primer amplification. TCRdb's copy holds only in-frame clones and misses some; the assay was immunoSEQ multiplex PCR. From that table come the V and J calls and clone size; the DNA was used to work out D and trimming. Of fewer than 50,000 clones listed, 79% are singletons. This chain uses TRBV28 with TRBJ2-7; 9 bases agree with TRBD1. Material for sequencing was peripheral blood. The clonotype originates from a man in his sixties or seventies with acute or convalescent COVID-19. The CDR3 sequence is CASSWGTGHQQYF. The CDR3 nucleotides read TGTGCCAGCAGTTGGGGGACAGGGCATCAGCAGTACTTC.